This T cell receptor (beta chain) was recovered during a study of human T cells and chemical hapten exposure. Documented time point: healthy volunteer bleed at 6 weeks. The total RNA was obtained from whole blood that was not fractionated. Per the germline V gene, CDR1 is SGHRS and CDR2 is YFSETQ. The CDR3 totals 14 residues. Trimming removed 3 bases at V and 4 bases at J, with 13 bases between. MiXCR, applied by TCRdb to the RACE reads, yields one record per CDR3 protein. The sample includes about 77,000 distinct CDR3 sequences, about 8.6% seen only once; the top ten take about 1.7%. The TCR comes from a female donor in good health. Some clones in this sample may be carry-over from other donors' samples. The rearrangement joins TRBV5-1 to TRBJ2-5; either TRBD1 or TRBD2 may fit D (5 bases each). The specimen was whole blood. CDR3 sequence (DNA): TGCGCCAGCAGCTCGGGACCAGGCGGAGAGACCCAGTACTTC. It encodes CASSSGPGGETQYF.